The 20 T cell receptor beta chains below were found in one sample sequenced in a study of Ad26.COV2.S vaccination and SARS-CoV-2 variants. Using immunoSEQ multiplex PCR, the repertoire was profiled, and TCRdb retains in-frame clones only, with some absent. The profile shows over 100,000 clones, roughly 80% of them singletons. Sequencing was performed on peripheral blood, taken after recovery from COVID-19. The receptor source for this set is a human donor who had recovered from COVID-19.

The rearrangement uses TRBV3-1 (or the pseudogene TRBV3-2) and TRBJ2-5; possibly TRBD1 or TRBD2 for D (5 bases each). The CDR3 totals 14 residues. V was cut by 8 bases and J by 5 bases, with 18 bases left in between. The germline CDR1 and CDR2 sequences are LGHDT and YNNKEL (reference sequence). In nucleotides, the CDR3 is TGTGCCAGCGGAAAGACGGGGCTTGAGGAGACCCAGTACTTC. This translates into CASGKTGLEETQYF.

The chain links TRBV15 to TRBJ2-3, with 7 bases lining up with TRBD1. Germline values: CDR1 LNHNV, CDR2 YYDKDF (reference sequence). Unmatched junction bases numbered 8, after V lost 9 bases and J lost 2 bases. CDR3 length: 14 residues. The CDR3 region has the DNA TGTGCCACGACCCCGGGACAGACCACAGATACGCAGTATTTT. Its protein product is CATTPGQTTDTQYF.

This clone occurred a few times. The rearrangement links TRBV5-1 to TRBJ1-6; 9 nucleotides agree with TRBD1. The CDR3 runs 14 residues. CDR1 and CDR2 from the germline V gene are SGHRS and YFSETQ. Trimming at V came to 3 bases and at J to 8 bases, leaving 3 bases not matched to a gene. CDR3 in amino acids: CASSWGQGDSPLHF. The CDR3 DNA follows: TGCGCCAGCAGCTGGGGACAGGGCGATTCACCCCTCCACTTT.

The V gene is TRBV2, the J gene TRBJ1-2; TRBD1 agrees at 9 bases. Unmatched junction bases numbered 10, after V lost 5 bases and J lost 6 bases. Germline V CDR1 and CDR2: SNHLY, FYNNEI. This CDR3 has 15 amino acids. The DNA for the CDR3 is TGTGCCAGCAGTCTAGGACAGGGGAATTTCGATGGCTACACCTTC. Its translation is CASSLGQGNFDGYTF. Combining the CDR3 with reference TRBV2 and TRBJ1-2 gives the whole variable domain EPEVTQTPSHQVTQMGQEVILRCVPISNHLYFYWYRQILGQKVEFLVSFYNNEISEKSEIFDDQFSVERPDGSNFTLKIRSTKLEDSAMYFCASSLGQGNFDGYTFGSGTRLTVV.

The chain is built from TRBV3-1 (or the pseudogene TRBV3-2) and TRBJ1-4, with a possible D match to TRBD1 (6 bases). V was pared by 3 bases and J by 5 bases, with 16 bases between. The CDR3 extends over 16 amino acids. Germline-derived CDR1 and CDR2 are LGHDT and YNNKEL (reference sequence). The CDR3 region has the DNA TGTGCCAGCAGCCATGGTCTCGGAGGGGGGAATGAAAAACTGTTTTTT. Translating gives CASSHGLGGGNEKLFF.

The gene calls are TRBV5-1 and TRBJ1-2; weak D call: TRBD1 (5 bases). Trimming stripped 2 bases from V and 6 bases from J, with 17 bases between. Germline CDR1 is SGHRS and CDR2 is YFSETQ. The CDR3 is 15 residues long. The CDR3 region is CASSLLGGDGDGYTF. CDR3 bases: TGCGCCAGCAGCTTATTAGGCGGGGACGGGGATGGCTACACCTTC. Variable domain in full (rest from reference TRBV5-1 and TRBJ1-2): KAGVTQTPRYLIKTRGQQVTLSCSPISGHRSVSWYQQTPGQGLQFLFEYFSETQRNKGNFPGRFSGRQFSNSRSEMNVSTLELGDSALYLCASSLLGGDGDGYTFGSGTRLTVV.

The chain combines TRBV29-1 with TRBJ1-6; D gene uncertain. Trimming removed 7 bases at V and 8 bases at J, with 15 bases between. The CDR3 contains 13 residues. The germline CDR1 and CDR2 sequences are SQVTM and ANQGSEA. In nucleotides, the CDR3 is TGCAGCGCAACCCAGGCTGTGGATTCACCCCTCCACTTT. Protein product: CSATQAVDSPLHF. The entire variable domain, with the rest obtained from reference TRBV29-1 and TRBJ1-6, is as follows: SAVISQKPSRDICQRGTSLTIQCQVDSQVTMMFWYRQQPGQSLTLIATANQGSEATYESGFVIDKFPISRPNLTFSTLTVSNMSPEDSSIYLCSATQAVDSPLHFGNGTRLTVT.

The chain links TRBV3-1 (or the pseudogene TRBV3-2) to TRBJ2-2, with no clear D. CDR3 length: 14 amino acids. From germline, CDR1 is LGHDT and CDR2 YNNKEL (reference sequence). Trimming took off 4 bases at V and 1 base at J, with 7 bases between the two ends. CDR3 bases: TGTGCCAGCAGCCGGTCATTGAACACCGGGGAGCTGTTTTTT. Its protein is CASSRSLNTGELFF.

The genes are TRBV19 and TRBJ2-7; weak D call: TRBD1 (6 bases). This CDR3 has 16 amino acids. Deletions cut 4 bases from V and 5 bases from J, with 21 bases between. The V gene's germline CDR1 is LNHDA and CDR2 SQIVND (reference sequence). CDR3 DNA sequence: TGTGCCAGTAGTAAAAACGGGGACATTTTTTCCCACGAGCAGTACTTC. Translating gives CASSKNGDIFSHEQYF.

The chain joins TRBV7-2 to TRBJ2-2, with 12 bases fitting TRBD2. The J segment lost 1 base and the V segment lost 5 bases, leaving 5 bases of the junction unmatched. Germline assignment: CDR1 SGHTA and CDR2 FQGNSA. The CDR3 extends over 17 amino acids. The CDR3 DNA reads as TGTGCCAGCAGCCTCATGACTAGCGGGGGGAACACCGGGGAGCTGTTTTTT. The encoded protein is CASSLMTSGGNTGELFF.

This clone was detected once. The chain has TRBV6-5 and TRBJ1-5; D ambiguous. Germline lookup yields CDR1 MNHEY and CDR2 SVGAGI. The V end lost 5 bases, the J end lost 1 base, and 9 bases lay between the germline ends. The CDR3 length is 14 residues. CDR3 residues: CASSPLVSNQPQHF. The CDR3 DNA follows: TGTGCCAGCAGTCCCCTCGTGAGCAATCAGCCCCAGCATTTT.

The count of this clone is one. The chain has TRBV7-9 and TRBJ1-3; perhaps TRBD1 as D (5 bases). This CDR3 region has 17 residues. V was trimmed by 5 bases and J by 2 bases, leaving 19 bases between them. Per the germline V gene, CDR1 is SEHNR and CDR2 is FQNEAQ (reference sequence). CDR3 sequence reads: CASSPTNILDTGNTIYF. The DNA of the CDR3 is TGTGCCAGCAGCCCTACTAATATACTGGACACTGGAAACACCATATATTTT.

CDR3 protein: CASSRQGLVATNEKLFF. DNA for the CDR3: TGTGCCAGCAGCCGACAGGGGCTAGTTGCAACTAATGAAAAACTGTTTTTT. The chain carries TRBV14 and TRBJ1-4; 8 bases are shared with TRBD1. The CDR3 extends over 17 amino acids. Germline V lookup: CDR1 SGHDN, CDR2 FVKESK. With 4 bases clipped from V and 0 bases from J, the junction kept 7 bases outside the gene matches.

This clone was observed a few times. The chain carries TRBV13 and TRBJ2-7; D possibly corresponds to TRBD1 (6 bases). The CDR3 sequence is 14 residues long. The germline V gene has CDR1 PRHDT and CDR2 FYEKMQ (reference sequence). Trimming removed 0 bases from V and 6 bases from J, with 12 bases in between. CDR3 protein: CASSLGGGRAEQYF. The CDR3, as DNA: TGTGCCAGCAGCTTAGGAGGGGGACGGGCCGAGCAGTACTTC.

The rearrangement uses TRBV6-2 or TRBV6-3 and TRBJ2-7; 13 bases are a match to TRBD2. V shed 6 bases and J 1 base; nucleotides not matched to a gene: 9. CDR1 is MNHEY, CDR2 SVGEGT, per germline. The CDR3 extends over 17 amino acids. This CDR3 reads CASSHTGLAGRSYEQYF. In nucleotides, the CDR3 is TGTGCCAGCAGCCACACGGGACTAGCGGGGAGATCCTACGAGCAGTACTTC.

CDR3 amino acids: CASSYSTVSSGANVLTF. The DNA for the CDR3 is TGTGCCAGCAGTTACTCGACGGTCTCCTCTGGGGCCAACGTCCTGACTTTC. The gene calls are TRBV6-2 or TRBV6-3 and TRBJ2-6, with no clear D. Germline values: CDR1 MNHEY, CDR2 SVGEGT. The CDR3 length is 17 residues. V was cut by 0 bases and J by 0 bases, with 9 bases left in between.

This chain links TRBV4-1 with TRBJ2-7; TRBD1 aligns across 7 bases. The CDR3 length is 16 residues. Germline V gene sequence: CDR1 MGHRA, CDR2 YSYEKL. The J segment lost 2 bases and the V segment lost 0 bases, leaving 7 bases of the junction unmatched. This CDR3 is CASSQDWDSATYEQYF. The CDR3, as DNA: TGCGCCAGCAGCCAAGATTGGGACAGTGCGACCTACGAGCAGTACTTC.

The chain joins TRBV3-1 (or the pseudogene TRBV3-2) to TRBJ2-7, with D tentatively TRBD2 (6 bases). CDR1 is LGHDT and CDR2 is YNNKEL in the germline V gene (reference sequence). Between the trimmed V and J ends, which lost 4 bases and 2 bases, there was a span of 18 bases. CDR3 length equals 16 residues. For the CDR3, the DNA is TGTGCCAGCAGCCGCCCGGGACTTCAAGGGGCCTACGAGCAGTACTTC. This codes for CASSRPGLQGAYEQYF.

The rearrangement uses TRBV28 and TRBJ1-2, with D possibly being TRBD1 (6 bases). CDR1 is MDHEN, CDR2 SYDVKM, per germline. The CDR3 totals 13 residues. V gave up 10 bases and J gave up 3 bases, with 15 bases separating them. The CDR3 nucleotides are TGTGCCACCACGGGAGGGGGGTACTATGGCTACACCTTC. Translation: CATTGGGYYGYTF.

The rearrangement uses TRBV11-1 and TRBJ1-1, with D uncertain. This CDR3 spans 15 amino acids. Germline V gene lookup returns CDR1 SGHAT and CDR2 FQDESV (reference sequence). Trimming left V 1 base short and J 5 bases short, with 14 bases between. The DNA for the CDR3 is TGTGCCAGCAGCTTAGGAGCCAGGCAGTGGACTGAAGCTTTCTTT. Translating gives CASSLGARQWTEAFF.